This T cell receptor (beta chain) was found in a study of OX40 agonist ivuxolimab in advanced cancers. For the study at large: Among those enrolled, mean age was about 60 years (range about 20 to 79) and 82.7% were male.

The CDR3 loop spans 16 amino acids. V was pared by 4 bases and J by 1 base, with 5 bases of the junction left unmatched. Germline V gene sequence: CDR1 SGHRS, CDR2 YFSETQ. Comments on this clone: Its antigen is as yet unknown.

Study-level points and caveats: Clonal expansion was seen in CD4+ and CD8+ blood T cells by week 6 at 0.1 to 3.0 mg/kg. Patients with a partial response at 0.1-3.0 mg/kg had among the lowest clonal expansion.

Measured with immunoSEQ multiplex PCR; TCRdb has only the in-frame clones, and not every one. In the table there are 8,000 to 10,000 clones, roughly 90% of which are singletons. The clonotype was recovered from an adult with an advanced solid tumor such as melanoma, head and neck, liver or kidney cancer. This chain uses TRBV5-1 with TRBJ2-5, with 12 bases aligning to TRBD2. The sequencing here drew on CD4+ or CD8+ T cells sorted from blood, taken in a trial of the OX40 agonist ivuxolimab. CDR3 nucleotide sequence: TGCGCCAGCAGCCCCGGGACTAGCGGGCTCCAAGAGACCCAGTACTTC. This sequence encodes CASSPGTSGLQETQYF.